Given below is one T cell receptor beta chain in context. The record originates from a study of blood T cell repertoires in COVID-19. Turning to the study itself: Sites across the United States, Italy and Spain contributed samples from acute and convalescent COVID-19.

The study recruited people aged about 18 to 95 years across roughly 23 US areas. Cohort allocation depended upon clinical history that participants reported. In germline, CDR1 is SGHRS, CDR2 YFSETQ. Losses at the gene ends were 4 bases for V and 5 bases for J; bases not matched to a gene: 7. The length of the CDR3 is 15 residues. How the authors handled the data: It was from reference gene primer amplification that nucleated cell counts were estimated. Measured with immunoSEQ multiplex PCR; TCRdb has only the in-frame clones, and not every one. The V and J calls and clone size are taken from that table; D and trimming were inferred from the DNA. The table includes some 350,000 clones, approximately 87% detected once.

The rearrangement links TRBV5-1 to TRBJ2-7, with TRBD1 matching 12 bases. The TCR sequence derives from a woman in her twenties or thirties who had recovered from COVID-19. What was sequenced was PBMCs or T cells enriched from blood (not recorded which). The CDR3 region has the DNA TGCGCCAGCAGCGCCGGGACAGGGGGCTTCGACGAGCAGTACTTC. It codes for CASSAGTGGFDEQYF.